The source of this T cell receptor (beta chain) is a study of response to subunit inactivated influenza vaccine. This clonotype came up a few times. In germline, CDR1 is SGHRS, CDR2 YFSETQ. The CDR3 contains 17 residues. V was shortened by 5 bases and J by 1 base, with 22 bases between the two germline ends. TCRdb used MiXCR to reprocess the RT-PCR reads, holding one entry per CDR3 protein. The sample lists some 540,000 distinct CDR3 sequences; around a quarter were seen once. This sample also appeared in a second study, on T cells expressing NK-cell markers. That paper states: TCR beta libraries carry UMIs added by 5'RACE template switching. Expanded NKG2C+ T cell clones had unclear HCMV specificity.

The source was CD4+ T cells sorted from PBMCs, collected 11 to 12 days after vaccination. This TCR was recovered from a man aged 50 to 59 who received an inactivated influenza vaccine. V is TRBV5-1 and J is TRBJ2-7, with D perhaps matching TRBD2 (7 bases). Written as DNA, the CDR3 is TGCGCCAGCAGTTTGTTTTCTAGCGGAGGGGGTTCCTACGAGCAGTACTTC. This encodes CASSLFSSGGGSYEQYF.